The 13 T cell receptor beta chains below come from one sample, sequenced in a study of T cells in Graves' hyperthyroidism and ophthalmopathy. What was amplified from RNA transcripts were TCR beta CDR3 regions. A set of HTBI primers served as the primers for a first-round RT-PCR of the TCR CDR3. TCRdb re-called the multiplex PCR reads with MiXCR, one entry per CDR3 protein. The sample gives some 490,000 distinct CDR3 sequences, roughly 15% of which show up once; about 29% is in the top ten. Sequencing was done on a sample of blood. Source of these receptors: a woman in her twenties or thirties with Graves' ophthalmopathy.

As concerns this clonotype: Given a much more abundant clone one base away, this may be a read error. The CDR3 ends on some other residue instead of the conserved phenylalanine or tryptophan, so this is likely a read error. The rearrangement joins TRBV4-3 to TRBJ1-1; D gene uncertain. CDR1 and CDR2 from the germline V gene are LGHNA and YSLEER. V was pared by 0 bases and J by 4 bases, with 6 bases between. The CDR3 extends over 13 amino acids. CDR3 DNA: TGCGCCAGCAGCCAAGATAAAGCCACTGAAGCTTTCCTT. Translated: CASSQDKATEAFL.

The table lists this clonotype with many counts. The chain is built from TRBV6-2 or TRBV6-3 and TRBJ2-7, with 12 bases identical to TRBD2. CDR1 and CDR2 (germline): MNHEY, SVGEGT. The CDR3 has 18 amino acids. The V gene end was trimmed by 2 bases and the J gene end by 4 bases; junction bases not matched to a gene: 12. CDR3 loop: CASSYPTSGRTTGYEQYF. The CDR3, as DNA: TGTGCCAGCAGTTACCCTACTAGCGGGAGGACCACTGGGTACGAGCAGTACTTC.

This clonotype has a count of ten or more. This chain joins TRBV4-1 and TRBJ1-2; 7 bases are shared with TRBD1. CDR3 size: 16 residues. The V gene's germline CDR1 is MGHRA and CDR2 YSYEKL. Trimming cost V 3 bases and J 1 base; bases outside gene matches: 8. Here the CDR3 DNA reads TGCGCCAGCAGCCACCTAGTGACAGGGATTAACTATGGCTACACCTTC. It encodes CASSHLVTGINYGYTF.

This clonotype was detected only once. It may be a read error: a sequence one base away is much more abundant. In nucleotides, the CDR3 is TGTGCCAGCAGCTTCTCCAGGACAGGGAACACTGGAGCTTTCTTT. This gives the protein CASSFSRTGNTGAFF. The V gene is TRBV7-2, the J gene TRBJ1-1, with TRBD1 matching 8 bases. The CDR3 has 15 residues. Germline V gives CDR1 SGHTA, CDR2 FQGNSA.

This clonotype was detected many times. V is TRBV2 and J is TRBJ2-6; D might be TRBD1 (5 bases). The CDR3 sequence is 16 residues long. Looked up from germline, CDR1 is SNHLY and CDR2 is FYNNEI. V was shortened by 6 bases and J by 2 bases, with 14 bases between the two germline ends. Written as DNA, the CDR3 is TGTGCCAGCAGAAGACCAGGGCAGACTGGGGCCAACGTCCTGACTTTC. It yields the protein CASRRPGQTGANVLTF.

This clonotype has more than one count but fewer than ten. V and J are TRBV7-3 and TRBJ2-7, with D tentatively TRBD1 or TRBD2 (6 bases each). Germline V gene lookup returns CDR1 SGHTA and CDR2 FQGTGA. CDR3 length: 15 residues. V shed 4 bases and J shed 4 bases, with 17 bases lying between them. This chain's CDR3 is CASSWGAGRGYEQYF. The DNA for the CDR3 is TGTGCCAGCAGCTGGGGGGCGGGGAGAGGGTACGAGCAGTACTTC. Full variable domain (missing parts from reference TRBV7-3 and TRBJ2-7): GAGVSQTPSNKVTEKGKYVELRCDPISGHTALYWYRQSLGQGPEFLIYFQGTGAADDSGLPNDRFFAVRPEGSVSTLKIQRTERGDSAVYLCASSWGAGRGYEQYFGPGTRLTVT.

This clonotype was counted a few times. The chain combines TRBV6-2 or TRBV6-3 with TRBJ2-2; D possibly corresponds to TRBD2 (5 bases). Trimming took off 2 bases at V and 7 bases at J, with 8 bases between the two ends. Germline V CDR1 and CDR2: MNHEY, SVGEGT. The CDR3 totals 13 residues. This CDR3 reads CASSYGSGGELFF. The CDR3 DNA sequence: TGTGCCAGCAGTTACGGGAGTGGCGGGGAGCTGTTTTTT.

V gene TRBV7-2 combines with J gene TRBJ2-7; 14 bases line up with TRBD2. CDR1 is SGHTA and CDR2 is FQGNSA in the germline V gene. V lost 1 base and J lost 3; bases outside the gene matches: 14. The CDR3 consists of 20 residues. Here the CDR3 reads CASSLEGFWGTSGRLYEQYF. The CDR3 DNA sequence: TGTGCCAGCAGCTTAGAGGGGTTTTGGGGGACTAGCGGGAGACTCTACGAGCAGTACTTC.

This clonotype appeared a single time. The rearrangement links TRBV20-1 to TRBJ2-1; 10 bases are shared with TRBD2. Germline values: CDR1 DFQATT, CDR2 SNEGSKA (reference sequence). Trimming at V came to 3 bases and at J to 6 bases, leaving 23 bases not matched to a gene. The CDR3 is made up of 20 amino acids. The CDR3 spells CSASRRYSGRIFSPANEQFF. CDR3 DNA sequence: TGCAGTGCTAGCCGCAGGTATAGCGGGAGGATCTTTTCTCCTGCCAATGAGCAGTTCTTC.

This clonotype was detected many times. The chain has TRBV28 and TRBJ2-5, with D hard to call. This CDR3 contains 12 residues. CDR1 and CDR2 (germline): MDHEN, SYDVKM. Between the trimmed V and J ends, which lost 4 bases and 3 bases, there was a span of 6 bases. This CDR3 is CASSSYEETQYF. For the CDR3, the DNA is TGTGCCAGCAGTTCCTATGAAGAGACCCAGTACTTC.

With respect to this clonotype: This may be a read error: a much more frequent sequence differs by one nucleotide. The rearrangement links TRBV20-1 to TRBJ2-7, with D hard to call. The CDR3 covers 13 residues. The germline V gene encodes CDR1 DFQATT and CDR2 SNEGSKA (reference sequence). This CDR3 reads CGAKSRMSYEQYF. The CDR3 bases are TGCGGTGCTAAGTCCCGAATGTCCTACGAGCAGTACTTC.

This clonotype was detected ten times or more. The genes are TRBV20-1 and TRBJ2-3; unclear D gene. Germline CDR1 and CDR2: DFQATT and SNEGSKA (reference sequence). CDR3 length equals 12 residues. The CDR3 region has the DNA TGCAGGATAGACCCAAGCACAGATACGCAGTATTTT. Translation: CRIDPSTDTQYF.

This chain uses TRBV15 with TRBJ2-7; possible D gene TRBD2, 6 bases. Trimming shortened V by 1 base and J by 5 bases, and 12 bases separated the two germline ends. This CDR3 contains 14 residues. Germline V gene sequence: CDR1 LNHNV, CDR2 YYDKDF (reference sequence). In DNA, the CDR3 is TGTGCCACCAGCAGAGCAGGGAGGAGCCACGAGCAGTACTTC. This sequence encodes CATSRAGRSHEQYF.